A selection of T cell receptor beta chains follows, all from one sample in a study of cytomegalovirus exposure and HLA in healthy donors. This table comes from immunoSEQ multiplex PCR, and its TCRdb copy is limited to in-frame clones, with some not included. The table records about 120,000 clones, about 80% of them present only once. The sequencing input was PBMCs. The receptors derive from a female donor in good health and CMV-seropositive. CDR3s include the opening cysteine and the closing phenylalanine or tryptophan. Each record gives: CDR3 protein, J gene, V gene.

CDR3: CASSLAESNYGYTF
J: TRBJ1-2
V: TRBV5-1

CDR3: CASSIGLTEAFF
J: TRBJ1-1
V: TRBV19

CDR3: CSVGGTAFEQYF
J: -
V: TRBV29-1

CDR3: CASSLGTGSYNSPLHF
J: TRBJ1-6
V: TRBV5-1

CDR3: CSVGGHLGANVLTF
J: TRBJ2-6
V: TRBV29-1

CDR3: CASSPQTGREQYF
J: -
V: TRBV7-3

CDR3: CASREAGELFF
J: TRBJ2-2
V: TRBV7-9

CDR3: CASSLYVGGALHTGELFF
J: TRBJ2-2
V: TRBV5-6

CDR3: CASSLTGVGYTF
J: TRBJ1-2
V: TRBV5-4

CDR3: CASRVPGAGRNGELFF
J: TRBJ2-2
V: TRBV28

CDR3: CASSLGTEYNEQFF
J: TRBJ2-1
V: TRBV7-2

CDR3: CASSLPSTDTQYF
J: TRBJ2-3
V: TRBV5-1

CDR3: CAISESESGQKFF
J: TRBJ2-1
V: TRBV10-3

CDR3: CASSQNRDETQYF
J: TRBJ2-5
V: TRBV18

CDR3: CASSYGDTGELFF
J: TRBJ2-2
V: TRBV6-5

CDR3: CAQRTDYEQYF
J: -
V: TRBV30

CDR3: CAISEFTGDSGGYTF
J: TRBJ1-2
V: TRBV10-3

CDR3: CASSSLSGSSYEQYF
J: TRBJ2-7
V: TRBV5-1

CDR3: CASSIGRTGWQPQHF
J: TRBJ1-5
V: TRBV19

CDR3: CASSSGLVGQPQHF
J: TRBJ1-5
V: TRBV7-2

CDR3: CASSQDGAPGSYNSPLHF
J: TRBJ1-6
V: TRBV4-1

CDR3: CASSFRNTEAFF
J: TRBJ1-1
V: TRBV5-6

CDR3: CASSTQTGSSYEQYF
J: TRBJ2-7
V: TRBV7-9

CDR3: CASSLMNEGWETQYF
J: TRBJ2-5
V: TRBV7-2

CDR3: CASSADRGGPQHF
J: TRBJ1-5
V: TRBV7-3

CDR3: CASSTGLSSYEQYF
J: TRBJ2-7
V: TRBV5-4

CDR3: CASSYSGYEQYF
J: TRBJ2-7
V: TRBV5-1

CDR3: CASSVVGRQGLRTGELFF
J: TRBJ2-2
V: TRBV9

CDR3: CASARSGANVLTF
J: TRBJ2-6
V: TRBV19

CDR3: CASRSTGVLETQYF
J: TRBJ2-5
V: TRBV6-5

CDR3: CASSVGLATDEQFF
J: TRBJ2-1
V: TRBV6-4

CDR3: CASSRRTSGGAPSSYNEQFF
J: TRBJ2-1
V: TRBV19

CDR3: CASRLAGYSTDTQYF
J: TRBJ2-3
V: TRBV5-1

CDR3: CASRPDRLTFYEQYF
J: -
V: TRBV5-1

CDR3: CAITQGRNQPQHF
J: TRBJ1-5
V: TRBV10-3

CDR3: CASSLGAPQSEAFF
J: TRBJ1-1
V: TRBV5-1

CDR3: CASSYRRTSTNQPQHF
J: TRBJ1-5
V: TRBV7-2

CDR3: CASSLTGVLGTQYF
J: TRBJ2-5
V: TRBV7-3

CDR3: CASSGGGLGTDTQYF
J: TRBJ2-3
V: TRBV5-1

CDR3: CATSSAYEQYF
J: TRBJ2-7
V: TRBV19

CDR3: CSVRPGQGTYEQYF
J: TRBJ2-7
V: TRBV29-1

CDR3: CASSITVADTQYF
J: TRBJ2-3
V: TRBV19

CDR3: CASSLSGTSGGQNTGELFF
J: TRBJ2-2
V: TRBV27

CDR3: CASSLGTTGNYGYTF
J: TRBJ1-2
V: TRBV5-1

CDR3: CASSQDHERNEKLFF
J: TRBJ1-4
V: TRBV4-1

CDR3: CASSILAGVETQYF
J: TRBJ2-5
V: TRBV19

CDR3: CASSQVVPNRSTGTIYF
J: TRBJ1-3
V: TRBV4-2

CDR3: CSAMAGNEQYF
J: TRBJ2-7
V: TRBV20-1

CDR3: CAVESGPSSGYTF
J: TRBJ1-2
V: TRBV10-2

CDR3: CASSLGGGSPLHF
J: TRBJ1-6
V: TRBV7-8

CDR3: CASSRGSGMNTEAFF
J: TRBJ1-1
V: TRBV28